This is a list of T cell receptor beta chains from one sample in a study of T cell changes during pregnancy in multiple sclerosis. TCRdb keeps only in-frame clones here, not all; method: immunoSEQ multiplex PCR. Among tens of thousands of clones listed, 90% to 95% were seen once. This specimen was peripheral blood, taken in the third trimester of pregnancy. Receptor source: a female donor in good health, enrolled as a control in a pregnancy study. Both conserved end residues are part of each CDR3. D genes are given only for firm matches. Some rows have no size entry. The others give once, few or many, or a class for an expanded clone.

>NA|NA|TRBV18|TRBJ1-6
TGTGCCAGCTCACCAACCGCGGGGGCCAATTCACCCCTCCACTTT
CASSPTAGANSPLHF
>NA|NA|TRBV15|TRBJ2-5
TGTGCCACCAGCAGACCAGGAGCGGCCCAAGAGACCCAGTACTTC
CATSRPGAAQETQYF
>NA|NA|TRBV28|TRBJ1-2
TGTGCCAGCAGTTTAAGCATAAACTACACCTTC
CASSLSINYTF
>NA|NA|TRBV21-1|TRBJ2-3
TGTGCCAGCAGCAATGGGGCGGGAACTAGCACAGATACGCAGTATTTT
CASSNGAGTSTDTQYF
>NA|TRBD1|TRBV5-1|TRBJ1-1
TGCGCCAGCAGCAAGGGACAGGGTGAAGCTTTCTTT
CASSKGQGEAFF
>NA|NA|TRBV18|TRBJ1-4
TGTGCCAGCTCCCCCCTTCGGGCAGGGTCTGAAAAACTGTTTTTT
CASSPLRAGSEKLFF
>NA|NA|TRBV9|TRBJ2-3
TGTGCCAGCAGCGTAGACAGGGGCACAGATACGCAGTATTTT
CASSVDRGTDTQYF
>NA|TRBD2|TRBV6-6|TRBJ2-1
TGTGCCAGCACCCAGCGGGGAGAACTCTACAATGAGCAGTTCTTC
CASTQRGELYNEQFF
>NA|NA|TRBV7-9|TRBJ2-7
TGTGCCAGCAGCTCCCGGGACAAGGCGCGCGAGCAGTACTTC
CASSSRDKAREQYF
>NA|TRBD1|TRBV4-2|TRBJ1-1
TGTGCCAGCAGCCCCCCGGGGGGGACAGTAGAAGCTTTCTTT
CASSPPGGTVEAFF
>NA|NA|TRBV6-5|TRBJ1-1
TGTGCCAGCAGCGCCACACTGAACACTGAAGCTTTCTTT
CASSATLNTEAFF
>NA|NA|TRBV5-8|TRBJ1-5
TGTGCCAGCAGCCTGGAACTTTCACCCCTGGGCAATCAGCCCCAGCATTTT
CASSLELSPLGNQPQHF
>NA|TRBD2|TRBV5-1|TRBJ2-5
TGCGCCAGCAGCGCCGGGACTAGCCAACCGGAGACCCAGTACTTC
CASSAGTSQPETQYF
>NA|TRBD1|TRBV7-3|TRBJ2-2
TGTGCCAGCAGCCCCTCAGGACAGGGGTCTACCGGGGAGCTGTTTTTT
CASSPSGQGSTGELFF
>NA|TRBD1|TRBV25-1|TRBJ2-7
TGTGCCAGCAGTGCCTACGGGGGTTCGGGGACAGGGTCCCACGAGCAGTACTTC
CASSAYGGSGTGSHEQYF
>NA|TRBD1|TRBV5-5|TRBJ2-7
TGTGCCAGCAGCTTGGGGGACAGAGACCGGGAGCAGTACTTC
CASSLGDRDREQYF
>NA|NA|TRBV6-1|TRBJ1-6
TGTGCCAGCAGTGAACCGGGAGGAAAGGCCGGGGGCTATAATTCACCCCTCCACTTT
CASSEPGGKAGGYNSPLHF
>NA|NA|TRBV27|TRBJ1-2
TGTGCCAGCAGTCCACAAGACAGGTTCCGCTATGGCTACACCTTC
CASSPQDRFRYGYTF
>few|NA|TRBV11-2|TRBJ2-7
TGTGCCAGCAGCCCAAGGACAGCAAGTTTTAACGAGCAGTACTTC
CASSPRTASFNEQYF
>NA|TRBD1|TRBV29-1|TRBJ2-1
TGCAGCGTTAAGAGTGGAATGACAGGGGGCAATGAGCAGTTCTTC
CSVKSGMTGGNEQFF
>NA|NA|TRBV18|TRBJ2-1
TGTGCCAGCTCTTTCCGACAGGAGGTTAATGAGCAGTTCTTC
CASSFRQEVNEQFF
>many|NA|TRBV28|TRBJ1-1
TGTGCCAGCAGGCAAGACAGCTACACTGAAGCTTTCTTT
CASRQDSYTEAFF
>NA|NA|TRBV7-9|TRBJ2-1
TGTGCCAGCAGCTTACAGGGGCCGGACGGCGAGCAGTTCTTC
CASSLQGPDGEQFF
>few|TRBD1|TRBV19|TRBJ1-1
TGTGCCAGTAGTACTTGGACAGGTGAAGCTTTCTTT
CASSTWTGEAFF
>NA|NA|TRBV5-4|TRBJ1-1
TGTGCCAGCAGCTCCCCTCTAGTAGCTGAAGCTTTCTTT
CASSSPLVAEAFF
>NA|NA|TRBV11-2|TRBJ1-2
TGTGCCAGCAGCCCCGACCCCAGGGTTAACTATGGCTACACCTTC
CASSPDPRVNYGYTF
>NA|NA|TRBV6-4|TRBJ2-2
TGTGCCAGCAGTGAGGAGCTAACCAACACCGGGGAGCTGTTTTTT
CASSEELTNTGELFF
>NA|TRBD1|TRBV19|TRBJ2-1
TGTGCCAGTGGGGTAGGGGGCTCTAACAATGAGCAGTTCTTC
CASGVGGSNNEQFF
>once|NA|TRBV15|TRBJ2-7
TGTGCCACCAGAGAAGGGGGGGTCCCCTACGAGCAGTACTTC
CATREGGVPYEQYF
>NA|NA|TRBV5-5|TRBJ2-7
TGTGCCAGCAGCTTTTCGGTGAGCTACGAGCAGTACTTC
CASSFSVSYEQYF
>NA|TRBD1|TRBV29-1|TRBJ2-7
TGCAGCGTTGTCGGACAGGGCTCCTACGAGCAGTACTTC
CSVVGQGSYEQYF
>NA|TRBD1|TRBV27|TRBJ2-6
TGTGCCAGCAGTTTAGGGACAGGTCCCTCTGGGGCCAACGTCCTGACTTTC
CASSLGTGPSGANVLTF
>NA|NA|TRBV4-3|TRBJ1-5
TGCGCCAGCAGCCAACATCAGGGCGGTAGTCAGCCCCAGCATTTT
CASSQHQGGSQPQHF
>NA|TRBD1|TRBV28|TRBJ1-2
TGTGCCAGCGGGGGATTCGACAGGGTGGATGGCTACACCTTC
CASGGFDRVDGYTF
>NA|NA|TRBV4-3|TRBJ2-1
TGCGCCAGCAGCCAATCCCAAGGCGGGCCCCCCTACAATGAGCAGTTCTTC
CASSQSQGGPPYNEQFF
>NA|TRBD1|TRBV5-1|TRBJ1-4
TGCGCCAGCATCTGCCCCCCGGGACAGGGACTCCCAGCAACTAATGAAAAACTGTTTTTT
CASICPPGQGLPATNEKLFF
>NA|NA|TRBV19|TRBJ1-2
TGTGCCAGTAGTACGACTAGGACCGGCTATGGCTACACCTTC
CASSTTRTGYGYTF
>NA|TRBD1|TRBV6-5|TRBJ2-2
TGTGCCAGCAGTCAAGGGACAGCCAGCACCGGGGAGCTGTTTTTT
CASSQGTASTGELFF
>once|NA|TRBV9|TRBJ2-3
TGTGCCAGCAGCGTAGATCAGGCCGGCACAGATACGCAGTATTTT
CASSVDQAGTDTQYF
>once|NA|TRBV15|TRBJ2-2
TGTGCCACCAGCAGAGCAGAGGGGCTTGAGTACAGGGCGGGCGGGGAGCTGTTTTTT
CATSRAEGLEYRAGGELFF
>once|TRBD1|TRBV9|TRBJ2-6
TGTGCCAGCAGCGGGTCCGGGACAGGCGCCTCTGGGGCCAACGTCCTGACTTTC
CASSGSGTGASGANVLTF
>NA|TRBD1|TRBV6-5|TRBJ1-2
TGTGCCAGCAGTCGACAGGGGTACTATGGCTACACCTTC
CASSRQGYYGYTF
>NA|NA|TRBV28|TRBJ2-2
TGTGCCAGCAGTATCCCCAGGGGCCGGGGGGCCGGGGAGCTGTTTTTT
CASSIPRGRGAGELFF
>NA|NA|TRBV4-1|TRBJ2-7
TGCGCCAGCAGCCAAGTTTTAACGGCTAGCACCTACGAGCAGTACTTC
CASSQVLTASTYEQYF
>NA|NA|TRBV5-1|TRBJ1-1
TGCGCCAGCAGCTGGACCACAGAGGGTGAAGCTTTCTTT
CASSWTTEGEAFF
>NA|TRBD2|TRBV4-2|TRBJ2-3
TGTGCCAGCAGCCAAGATTTGACGGGGGGATGGGATACGCAGTATTTT
CASSQDLTGGWDTQYF
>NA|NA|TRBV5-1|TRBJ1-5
TGCGCCAGCTCCCCTCAGATCGATCAGCCCCAGCATTTT
CASSPQIDQPQHF
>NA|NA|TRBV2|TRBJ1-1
TGTGCCAGCATCAGGGAATCGTTAGACACTGAAGCTTTCTTT
CASIRESLDTEAFF
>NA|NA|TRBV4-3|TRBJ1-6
TGCGCCAGCAGCCAAGACGTTACCTATAATTCACCCCTCCACTTT
CASSQDVTYNSPLHF
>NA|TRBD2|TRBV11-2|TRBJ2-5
TGTGCCAGCAGCCTTACTAGCGGGGGGGGATTGGAGACCCAGTACTTC
CASSLTSGGGLETQYF
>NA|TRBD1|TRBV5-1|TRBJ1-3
TGCGCCAGCAGCCCCGGGACAGCAGGAAACACCATATATTTT
CASSPGTAGNTIYF
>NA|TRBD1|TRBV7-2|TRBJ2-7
TGTGCCAGCAGCGAAAGGGGACAGAACTACGAGCAGTACTTC
CASSERGQNYEQYF
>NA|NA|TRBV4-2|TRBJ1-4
TGTGCCAGCAGCCCAGGTTGGTCGGAAGAAAAACTGTTTTTT
CASSPGWSEEKLFF
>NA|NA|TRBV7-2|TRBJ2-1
TGTGCCAGCAGCCAGTTAACGGGGTTCAATGAGCAGTTCTTC
CASSQLTGFNEQFF